This T cell receptor (beta chain) was sequenced for a study of blood T cell repertoires in COVID-19. Assay used: immunoSEQ multiplex PCR; TCRdb lists only in-frame clones, some missing. The sample lists a few hundred thousand clones, roughly four fifths occurring once. Germline values: CDR1 SNHLY, CDR2 FYNNEI. This CDR3 region has 15 residues. Trimming cost V 3 bases and J 2 bases, with 13 bases left between them. Sample: PBMCs or T cells enriched from blood (not recorded which). The TCR originated in a woman aged 45-65 years who had recovered from COVID-19. The V gene is TRBV2, the J gene TRBJ1-2, with D perhaps TRBD1 (6 bases). This CDR3 reads CASSEGPGTNYGYTF. The CDR3 DNA reads TGTGCCAGCAGTGAGGGTCCCGGGACAAACTATGGCTACACCTTC.